Below, 10 T cell receptor beta chains from the same sample are listed, as sequenced in a study of regulatory T cells. Study observations and caveats: In CD3G-deficient patients, conventional CD4+ T cells were enriched for hydrophobic CDR3 residues at positions 6 and 7.

The PCR used 52 TRBV and 13 TRBJ primers. Generated by immunoSEQ multiplex PCR, the TCRdb table keeps only in-frame clones and is missing some. The repertoire has roughly 32,000 clones, 70% to 90% of them found once; the top ten carry under 2.5%. These receptors have no identified antigens. Sequencing used conventional CD4+ T cells sorted from blood. These receptors were taken from a person aged 18-29 years with CD3G deficiency.

This chain connects TRBV13 to TRBJ2-3; TRBD2 matches 10 bases. CDR3 length equals 16 residues. Germline values: CDR1 PRHDT, CDR2 FYEKMQ (reference sequence). The ends lost 3 bases at V and 2 bases at J; junction bases unmatched: 5. DNA for the CDR3: TGTGCCAGCAGCTTCCGGACTAGCGGAAACACAGATACGCAGTATTTT. Translated: CASSFRTSGNTDTQYF.

This clone has a single count. CDR3 protein: CAWSKGAYEQYF. The CDR3 coding sequence is TGTGCCTGGAGTAAAGGGGCCTACGAGCAGTACTTC. The rearrangement links TRBV30 to TRBJ2-7; D is perhaps TRBD1 (5 bases). Trimming removed 2 bases at V and 2 bases at J, with 7 bases between. The CDR3 is 12 amino acids. CDR1 is GTSNPN, CDR2 SVGIG, per germline (reference sequence).

The chain recombines TRBV4-1 with TRBJ2-2; D is unresolved. V shed 4 bases and J shed 5 bases, with 11 bases lying between them. CDR3 length: 14 residues. Germline-derived CDR1 and CDR2 are MGHRA and YSYEKL. The CDR3 here is CASSPEARTGELFF. The DNA of the CDR3 is TGCGCCAGCAGCCCAGAGGCGCGGACCGGGGAGCTGTTTTTT.

The chain carries TRBV10-3 and TRBJ2-1; D is uncertain. Germline V gives CDR1 ENHRY, CDR2 SYGVKD. Trimming removed 0 bases at V and 2 bases at J, with 11 bases between. This CDR3 has 16 residues. This CDR3 reads CAISESSGRPYNEQFF. CDR3 DNA sequence: TGTGCCATCAGTGAGTCGAGTGGACGGCCCTACAATGAGCAGTTCTTC.

This chain joins TRBV28 and TRBJ2-1, with D possibly matching TRBD2 (6 bases). Trimming pared 7 bases from V and 2 bases from J, leaving 15 bases between. CDR1 and CDR2 from the germline V gene are MDHEN and SYDVKM. This CDR3 is built from 15 residues. CDR3 in DNA: TGTGCCAGCACCCTACGGAGGGGCACCTACAATGAGCAGTTCTTC. Its protein is CASTLRRGTYNEQFF.

The gene calls are TRBV10-3 and TRBJ1-1; D is undetermined. CDR1 ENHRY and CDR2 SYGVKD come from the germline V gene. The CDR3 has 13 amino acids. Between the trimmed V and J ends, which lost 3 bases and 3 bases, there was a span of 8 bases. Here the CDR3 DNA reads TGTGCCATCAGTGAATTAGTAGACACTGAAGCTTTCTTT. Encoded protein: CAISELVDTEAFF.

In the case of this clone: The same CDR3 is also encoded by other DNA sequences in this sample. The J gene is TRBJ1-1, the V gene TRBV19; weak D call: TRBD1 (5 bases). Trimming removed 2 bases at V and 3 bases at J, with 7 bases between. The CDR3 sequence is 13 residues long. The germline CDR1 and CDR2 sequences are LNHDA and SQIVND (reference sequence). The CDR3 DNA reads as TGTGCCAGTAGTATACAGGGAGACACTGAAGCTTTCTTT. It is translated as CASSIQGDTEAFF. Supplemented by reference TRBV19 and TRBJ1-1, the full variable domain reads DGGITQSPKYLFRKEGQNVTLSCEQNLNHDAMYWYRQDPGQGLRLIYYSQIVNDFQKGDIAEGYSVSREKKESFPLTVTSAQKNPTAFYLCASSIQGDTEAFFGQGTRLTVV.

This sequence joins TRBV10-3 and TRBJ1-2; TRBD1 matches at 7 bases. CDR3 length equals 13 residues. J was trimmed by 4 bases and V by 5 bases; bases with no gene match: 4. From germline, CDR1 is ENHRY and CDR2 SYGVKD. CDR3 in DNA: TGTGCCATCAGTAGTGGACAGGTCTATGGCTACACCTTC. It yields the protein CAISSGQVYGYTF.

The count of this clone is one. The chain employs TRBV7-9 and TRBJ2-1; no clear D gene. Trimming pared 6 bases from V and 5 bases from J, leaving 11 bases between. The CDR3 sequence is 13 residues long. Germline-derived CDR1 and CDR2 are SEHNR and FQNEAQ (reference sequence). The CDR3 DNA sequence: TGTGCCAGCAGTCCCCACACTAACAATGAGCAGTTCTTC. Protein: CASSPHTNNEQFF.

The chain joins TRBV7-9 to TRBJ2-3, with 8 bases aligning to TRBD2. V was pared by 5 bases and J by 1 base, with 8 bases of the junction left unmatched. The CDR3 sequence is 16 residues long. Germline V gene lookup returns CDR1 SEHNR and CDR2 FQNEAQ (reference sequence). CDR3 amino acids: CASSPGAGVGTDTQYF. The CDR3 bases are TGTGCCAGCAGCCCAGGAGCGGGAGTCGGCACAGATACGCAGTATTTT.